A single sample gave rise to the 28 T cell receptor beta chains below, sequenced in a study of blood T cells in healthy people across ages. Alongside a J-beta primer mix, a sample-barcoded 5' primer served in a second PCR lasting 7 to 11 cycles. MiXCR, run by TCRdb on the 5' RACE reads, gives a single entry per CDR3 protein. The sample yields approximately 800,000 distinct CDR3 sequences, roughly 25% seen once. The data also belong to a second study, concerning T cells of mothers and their children.

The sequencing input was blood. The source of these receptors is a boy younger than 18 in good health.

This clonotype appeared a few times. The chain recombines TRBV7-2 with TRBJ2-5; TRBD1 matches 7 bases. The J call is doubtful: the DNA matches TRBJ2-7 better. The CDR3 is made up of 13 amino acids. Per the germline V gene, CDR1 is SGHTA and CDR2 is FQGNSA. CDR3 coding DNA: TGTGCCAGCAGCGCACAGCAGGGGGTCGAGCAGTACTTC. Residues: CASSAQQGVEQYF.

The CDR3 nucleotides are TGTGCCAGCCCCACGGGGCGACAGTGCACACAAGAGACCCAGTACTTC. This sequence encodes CASPTGRQCTQETQYF. The gene calls are TRBV27 and TRBJ2-5, with D possibly being TRBD1 or TRBD2 (5 bases each). V lost 8 bases to trimming and J lost 2 bases, with 21 bases between them. The germline CDR1 and CDR2 sequences are MNHEY and SMNVEV (reference sequence). The CDR3 has 16 residues.

This clonotype was counted a few times. The chain employs TRBV4-3 and TRBJ2-1; perhaps TRBD2 as D (6 bases). The V end was cut by 2 bases, the J end by 6 bases, with 11 bases between. Germline values: CDR1 LGHNA, CDR2 YSLEER. The CDR3 has 14 amino acids. The CDR3 protein is CASSQRAGRNEQFF. The CDR3 nucleotides are TGCGCCAGCAGCCAAAGAGCGGGTCGCAATGAGCAGTTCTTC.

This clonotype was seen more than once but under ten times. The V call is TRBV5-1, the J call TRBJ1-2, with a tentative D call TRBD1 (5 bases). This CDR3 region has 14 residues. Trimming left V 2 bases short and J 4 bases short, with 12 bases between. Germline lookup yields CDR1 SGHRS and CDR2 YFSETQ. The CDR3 loop is CASSFLGERYGYTF. CDR3 DNA: TGCGCCAGCAGCTTTTTAGGGGAGCGCTATGGCTACACCTTC. The entire variable domain, with the rest obtained from reference TRBV5-1 and TRBJ1-2, is as follows: KAGVTQTPRYLIKTRGQQVTLSCSPISGHRSVSWYQQTPGQGLQFLFEYFSETQRNKGNFPGRFSGRQFSNSRSEMNVSTLELGDSALYLCASSFLGERYGYTFGSGTRLTVV.

This chain connects TRBV29-1 to TRBJ1-2; 9 bases line up with TRBD1. The CDR3 has 13 residues. CDR1 and CDR2 (germline): SQVTM, ANQGSEA. The junction had 7 bases not matched to a gene; V was cut back by 4 bases and J by 7 bases. The CDR3 reads CSVAQGADGGYTF. The DNA of the CDR3 is TGCAGCGTTGCACAGGGGGCGGACGGTGGCTACACCTTC.

The J gene is TRBJ2-5, the V gene TRBV28; a possible D gene is TRBD1 (5 bases). V lost 3 bases and J lost 4, with 12 bases in between. This CDR3 contains 14 residues. Germline CDR1 and CDR2: MDHEN and SYDVKM. Here the CDR3 DNA reads TGTGCCAGCAGTTTTCAGGGTATCCGAGAGACCCAGTACTTC. Protein product: CASSFQGIRETQYF. Combining the CDR3 with reference TRBV28 and TRBJ2-5 gives the whole variable domain DVKVTQSSRYLVKRTGEKVFLECVQDMDHENMFWYRQDPGLGLRLIYFSYDVKMKEKGDIPEGYSVSREKKERFSLILESASTNQTSMYLCASSFQGIRETQYFGPGTRLLVL.

The genes are TRBV30 and TRBJ1-4; the D gene is possibly TRBD1 (5 bases). The V gene's germline CDR1 is GTSNPN and CDR2 SVGIG (reference sequence). The CDR3 is 15 residues long. V was pared by 7 bases and J by 8 bases, with 23 bases between. The CDR3 region has the DNA TGTGCCTCCGCCCCTAACCAGGGCGTGTTAGAAAAACTGTTTTTT. Translation: CASAPNQGVLEKLFF.

This clonotype was detected many times. The chain has TRBV3-1 and TRBJ2-5; D uncertain. The V gene's germline CDR1 is LGHDT and CDR2 YNNKEL (reference sequence). The CDR3 is 18 amino acids. Trimming stripped 1 base from V and 0 bases from J, with 18 bases between. CDR3 sequence: CASSQGGRIPRYQETQYF. The CDR3 bases are TGTGCCAGCAGCCAAGGGGGTAGGATCCCTCGTTACCAAGAGACCCAGTACTTC.

The chain has TRBV12-3 or TRBV12-4 and TRBJ1-4, with D hard to call. The CDR3 sequence is 13 residues long. Trimming left V 1 base short and J 8 bases short, with 8 bases between. DNA for the CDR3: TGTGCCAGCAGTTTAGATGGGAGGGAAAAACTGTTTTTT. The encoded protein is CASSLDGREKLFF.

This clonotype was observed a handful of times. V usage is TRBV7-9 and J usage is TRBJ1-1; D is undetermined. V was shortened by 3 bases and J by 2 bases, with 13 bases between the two germline ends. CDR1 and CDR2 from the germline V gene are SEHNR and FQNEAQ (reference sequence). This CDR3 comprises 15 residues. CDR3 amino acids: CASSFIGEGNTEAFF. CDR3 DNA sequence: TGTGCCAGCAGCTTTATTGGGGAGGGAAACACTGAAGCTTTCTTT.

This clonotype was counted only a few times. V usage is TRBV28 and J usage is TRBJ1-1, with D unclear. From germline, CDR1 is MDHEN and CDR2 SYDVKM. Trimming took off 6 bases at V and 2 bases at J, with 7 bases between the two ends. The CDR3 spans 12 residues. The CDR3 loop reads CASSLANTEAFF. The CDR3 nucleotides are TGTGCCAGCAGCCTAGCTAACACTGAAGCTTTCTTT. The full variable domain, in which reference TRBV28 and TRBJ1-1 provide the parts outside the CDR3, is DVKVTQSSRYLVKRTGEKVFLECVQDMDHENMFWYRQDPGLGLRLIYFSYDVKMKEKGDIPEGYSVSREKKERFSLILESASTNQTSMYLCASSLANTEAFFGQGTRLTVV.

This clonotype was observed a few times. The gene calls are TRBV5-6 and TRBJ2-5, with 8 bases that match TRBD1. Trimming at V came to 0 bases and at J to 4 bases, leaving 8 bases not matched to a gene. The germline CDR1 and CDR2 sequences are SGHDT and YYEEEE. The CDR3 runs 16 residues. The CDR3 region is CASSLGETGGGETQYF. The CDR3 DNA reads as TGTGCCAGCAGCTTGGGGGAAACAGGGGGAGGAGAGACCCAGTACTTC.

The rearrangement joins TRBV20-1 to TRBJ2-7; 13 bases agree with TRBD2. Germline V gene data show CDR1 as DFQATT and CDR2 as SNEGSKA (reference sequence). Germline trimming cut 5 bases from V and 0 bases from J; bases unmatched to any gene: 4. The CDR3 runs to 15 residues. Here the CDR3 DNA reads TGCAGTGCTGGGACTAGCGGGGCCTTCTCCTACGAGCAGTACTTC. Translation: CSAGTSGAFSYEQYF.

The rearrangement joins TRBV7-3 to TRBJ2-3; 10 nucleotides line up with TRBD1. V was clipped by 4 bases and J by 3 bases; unmatched bases: 1. CDR1 is SGHTA, CDR2 FQGTGA, per germline. The CDR3 has 14 amino acids. The CDR3 loop is CASSWTGGTDTQYF. CDR3 DNA sequence: TGTGCCAGCAGCTGGACAGGGGGAACAGATACGCAGTATTTT.

V usage is TRBV12-3 or TRBV12-4 and J usage is TRBJ2-5; no clear D gene. The J call may not be correct, given that the DNA end is closer to TRBJ2-1. The CDR3 is 12 residues long. CDR3 loop: CASSNPNFWQFF. CDR3 nucleotides: TGTGCCAGCAGTAACCCTAATTTCTGGCAGTTCTTC.

The rearrangement links TRBV4-3 to TRBJ2-5; D uncertain. Germline V CDR1 and CDR2: LGHNA, YSLEER. The CDR3 contains 14 residues. V was pared by 8 bases and J by 5 bases, with 18 bases between. Written as DNA, the CDR3 is TGCGCCAGCCCCGTCCAGGCCACTCGGGAGACCCAGTACTTC. Translated: CASPVQATRETQYF.

The chain recombines TRBV29-1 with TRBJ2-1, with a possible D match to TRBD2 (5 bases). The CDR3 sequence is 13 residues long. V was pared by 6 bases and J by 1 base, with 10 bases between. Germline assignment: CDR1 SQVTM and CDR2 ANQGSEA. The CDR3 reads CSVRRDSYNEQFF. The CDR3, as DNA: TGCAGCGTACGACGGGATTCCTACAATGAGCAGTTCTTC.

The V call is TRBV5-1, the J call TRBJ2-5; 9 bases agree with TRBD2. Matching the DNA end better, TRBJ2-7 makes the J call doubtful. CDR1 is SGHRS and CDR2 is YFSETQ in the germline V gene. This CDR3 is 15 amino acids long. CDR3 loop: CASSLRLAGTCEQYF. The CDR3 DNA reads as TGCGCCAGCAGCTTGAGGCTAGCGGGGACCTGCGAGCAGTACTTC.

This clonotype was counted between two and nine times. This sequence joins TRBV9 and TRBJ2-3; 14 bases align to TRBD2. Trimming cost V 3 bases and J 4 bases; bases outside gene matches: 10. The CDR3 extends over 18 amino acids. Germline values: CDR1 SGDLS, CDR2 YYNGEE. The CDR3 protein is CASSAEGTSGRRSDTQYF. CDR3 DNA sequence: TGTGCCAGCAGCGCCGAAGGGACTAGCGGGAGAAGGTCAGATACGCAGTATTTT.

This clonotype was detected a few times. This chain joins TRBV7-2 and TRBJ1-4; 7 bases line up with TRBD1. V lost 5 bases, J lost 5 bases, and 5 bases stayed unmatched. Per the germline V gene, CDR1 is SGHTA and CDR2 is FQGNSA. The CDR3 is 14 residues long. CDR3 protein: CASSATGQNEKLFF. The CDR3 region has the DNA TGTGCCAGCAGCGCCACGGGACAGAATGAAAAACTGTTTTTT.

This clonotype was observed a few times. The chain is built from TRBV30 and TRBJ1-6; D possibly corresponds to TRBD1 (5 bases). The germline V gene has CDR1 GTSNPN and CDR2 SVGIG (reference sequence). The ends were cut back, 2 bases at V and 0 bases at J, with 14 bases in the middle. The CDR3 sequence is 17 residues long. Here the CDR3 reads CAWSRLPGGSYNSPLHF. The CDR3 DNA reads as TGTGCCTGGAGTCGACTCCCGGGGGGCTCCTATAATTCACCCCTCCACTTT.

This clonotype was recorded a few times. The genes are TRBV6-5 and TRBJ2-5, with TRBD1 matching over 7 bases. The germline V gene has CDR1 MNHEY and CDR2 SVGAGI. Trimming took 6 bases from V and 1 from J; bases not matched to a gene: 8. This CDR3 comprises 15 residues. The CDR3 loop reads CASRTGQAVQETQYF. The CDR3 DNA reads as TGTGCCAGCAGGACCGGACAGGCGGTCCAAGAGACCCAGTACTTC.

The chain links TRBV7-2 to TRBJ2-1, with 8 bases lining up with TRBD1. Germline lookup yields CDR1 SGHTA and CDR2 FQGNSA. This CDR3 region has 14 residues. Losses at the gene ends were 5 bases for V and 3 bases for J; bases not matched to a gene: 3. CDR3 nucleotides: TGTGCCAGCAGCCAGGACAGGGACTACAATGAGCAGTTCTTC. It yields the protein CASSQDRDYNEQFF.

This clonotype turned up a few times. The V and J genes are TRBV27 and TRBJ2-1, with D perhaps matching TRBD2 (6 bases). Germline CDR1 is MNHEY and CDR2 is SMNVEV (reference sequence). The V end was cut by 2 bases, the J end by 0 bases, with 8 bases between. The CDR3 runs to 15 residues. The CDR3: CASSLAGFSYNEQFF. Here the CDR3 DNA reads TGTGCCAGCAGTTTAGCGGGGTTCTCCTACAATGAGCAGTTCTTC.

The genes are TRBV27 and TRBJ1-2, with a possible D match to TRBD1 (6 bases). V was cut by 5 bases and J by 7 bases, with 17 bases left in between. CDR1 MNHEY and CDR2 SMNVEV come from the germline V gene (reference sequence). The CDR3 is 14 residues long. DNA for the CDR3: TGTGCCAGCAGTCGAACAGACAGGCTCTCTGGCTACACCTTC. The encoded protein is CASSRTDRLSGYTF.

This clonotype appeared a few times. The V and J genes are TRBV4-3 and TRBJ2-7, with D maybe TRBD2 (6 bases). This CDR3 is built from 15 residues. Trimming took off 4 bases at V and 0 bases at J, with 13 bases between the two ends. The V gene's germline CDR1 is LGHNA and CDR2 YSLEER. The CDR3 protein is CASSPYLTSSYEQYF. CDR3 coding DNA: TGCGCCAGCAGCCCCTACTTGACTAGCTCCTACGAGCAGTACTTC.

The chain employs TRBV20-1 and TRBJ2-7; no reliable D call. The CDR3 is 13 amino acids. Germline values: CDR1 DFQATT, CDR2 SNEGSKA (reference sequence). The V end lost 6 bases, the J end lost 2 bases, and 14 bases lay between the germline ends. The CDR3 DNA sequence: TGCAGTGCCGAAGAAGGGATGGCCTACGAGCAGTACTTC. This sequence encodes CSAEEGMAYEQYF.

The CDR3 here is CASSQPGNRAAEQFF. The DNA of the CDR3 is TGTGCCAGCAGCCAACCGGGCAACAGGGCCGCTGAGCAGTTCTTC. The rearrangement joins TRBV14 to TRBJ2-1; the D gene is possibly TRBD1 (6 bases). V was cut by 2 bases and J by 9 bases, with 17 bases left in between. Germline assignment: CDR1 SGHDN and CDR2 FVKESK. The CDR3 is 15 amino acids.